The 11 T cell receptor beta chains below come from one sample, sequenced in a study of cytomegalovirus exposure and HLA in healthy donors. Only in-frame clones appear in the TCRdb table, and some are missing; sequencing was by immunoSEQ multiplex PCR. The table includes 200,000 to 300,000 clones, approximately 83% detected once. Sequencing used PBMCs. The receptors originated from a woman in her thirties in good health and CMV-seropositive.

The DNA of the CDR3 is TGTGCCAGCAGCCCTGGGACTAGCGGGAGGGGGTCCTACGAGCAGTACTTC. This translates into CASSPGTSGRGSYEQYF. The rearrangement joins TRBV4-2 to TRBJ2-7, with TRBD2 matching 16 bases. V was pared by 4 bases and J by 1 base, with 4 bases of the junction left unmatched. This CDR3 spans 17 amino acids. From germline, CDR1 is LGHNA and CDR2 YNFKEQ.

V gene TRBV5-1 combines with J gene TRBJ2-2; TRBD1 matches 7 bases. Germline V lookup: CDR1 SGHRS, CDR2 YFSETQ. The V gene end was trimmed by 7 bases and the J gene end by 2 bases; junction bases not matched to a gene: 8. The CDR3 length is 15 residues. As DNA, the CDR3 is TGCGCCAGCCGGTCCGGGACAGACAACACCGGGGAGCTGTTTTTT. Translating it yields CASRSGTDNTGELFF.

The CDR3 region has the DNA TGCGCCAGCAGCCAAGAAGTTACGGGGGGTCCCTACAATGAGCAGTTCTTC. Amino acids: CASSQEVTGGPYNEQFF. V gene TRBV4-1 combines with J gene TRBJ2-1; 7 positions agree with TRBD2. The CDR3 runs to 17 residues. V was clipped by 0 bases and J by 2 bases; unmatched bases: 7. The germline gives CDR1 MGHRA, CDR2 YSYEKL.

This chain uses TRBV30 with TRBJ1-5, with no clear D. Germline-derived CDR1 and CDR2 are GTSNPN and SVGIG (reference sequence). Trimming removed 3 bases from V and 5 bases from J, with 11 bases in between. The CDR3 runs to 13 residues. The CDR3: CAWSASRYQPQHF. The CDR3 bases are TGTGCCTGGAGCGCGAGCAGGTATCAGCCCCAGCATTTT.

The chain recombines TRBV28 with TRBJ1-5; the D gene is possibly TRBD1 (5 bases). Germline-derived CDR1 and CDR2 are MDHEN and SYDVKM. The CDR3 has 18 residues. V lost 3 bases and J 0 bases, leaving 18 bases between the germline ends. This CDR3 is CASSFPQGGWNSNQPQHF. In nucleotides, the CDR3 is TGTGCCAGCAGTTTCCCCCAGGGAGGGTGGAATAGCAATCAGCCCCAGCATTTT.

As DNA, the CDR3 is TGTGCCAGCAGCTTAGCGATACACGGGAGGGCCTACAATGAGCAGTTCTTC. Translating gives CASSLAIHGRAYNEQFF. This chain joins TRBV7-9 and TRBJ2-1, with 8 bases fitting TRBD2. There are 17 residues in the CDR3. The V gene end was trimmed by 0 bases and the J gene end by 2 bases; junction bases not matched to a gene: 6. Germline lookup yields CDR1 SEHNR and CDR2 FQNEAQ (reference sequence).

This clone has just one count. The CDR3 DNA follows: TGTGCCAGCAGCCGACAGGGGCACTACGAGCAGTACTTC. Translated, it gives CASSRQGHYEQYF. The chain links TRBV21-1 to TRBJ2-7; the tabulated D call, TRBD1, remains unverified against the DNA. TRBV21-1 constitutes a pseudogene. The CDR3 has 13 residues.

The V call is TRBV28, the J call TRBJ2-1, with D possibly being TRBD1 (6 bases). The V gene's germline CDR1 is MDHEN and CDR2 SYDVKM. V lost 2 bases to trimming and J lost 4 bases, with 18 bases between them. The CDR3 consists of 17 residues. CDR3 amino acids: CASSLTKTGWGYNEQFF. DNA of the CDR3: TGTGCCAGCAGTTTAACAAAAACAGGGTGGGGTTACAATGAGCAGTTCTTC.

This clone has just one count. The chain couples TRBV5-1 to TRBJ2-2; TRBD2 might be the D (5 bases). The V gene lost 6 bases and the J gene lost 1 base, with 10 bases spanning the gap. Germline CDR1 SGHRS, CDR2 YFSETQ. The CDR3 extends over 14 amino acids. Here the CDR3 reads CASKAVMNTGELFF. CDR3 DNA sequence: TGCGCCAGCAAAGCGGTTATGAACACCGGGGAGCTGTTTTTT.

This chain connects TRBV30 to TRBJ1-5, with 8 nucleotides matching TRBD1. CDR3 length: 16 amino acids. Trimming took 0 bases from V and 7 from J; bases not matched to a gene: 11. Per the germline V gene, CDR1 is GTSNPN and CDR2 is SVGIG (reference sequence). CDR3 protein: CAWSVEGGQAAQPQHF. In DNA, the CDR3 is TGTGCCTGGAGTGTTGAAGGGGGACAGGCAGCCCAGCCCCAGCATTTT.

The rearrangement links TRBV2 to TRBJ2-3; 13 bases are a match to TRBD2. Trimming took 7 bases from V and 3 from J; bases not matched to a gene: 10. The CDR3 has 17 amino acids. Germline V lookup: CDR1 SNHLY, CDR2 FYNNEI. CDR3 nucleotide sequence: TGTGCCAGCACAACTAGCGGGAGGGCCAAGGTTACAGATACGCAGTATTTT. Translated, it gives CASTTSGRAKVTDTQYF.